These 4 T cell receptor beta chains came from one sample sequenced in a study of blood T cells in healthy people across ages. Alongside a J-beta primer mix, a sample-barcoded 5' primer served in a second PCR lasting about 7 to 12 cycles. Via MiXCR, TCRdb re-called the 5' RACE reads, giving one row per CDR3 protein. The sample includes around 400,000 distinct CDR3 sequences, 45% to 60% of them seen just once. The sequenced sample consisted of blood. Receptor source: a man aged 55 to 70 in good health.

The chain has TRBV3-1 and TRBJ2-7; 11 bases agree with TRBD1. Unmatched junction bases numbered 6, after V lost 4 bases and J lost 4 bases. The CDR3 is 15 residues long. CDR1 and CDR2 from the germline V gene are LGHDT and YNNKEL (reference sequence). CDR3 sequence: CASSPRDRGVYEQYF. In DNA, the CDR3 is TGTGCCAGCAGCCCTCGGGACAGGGGGGTATACGAGCAGTACTTC.

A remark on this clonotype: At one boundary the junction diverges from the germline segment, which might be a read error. This chain's CDR3 is CSARDATSVIRHEQYF. The CDR3 nucleotides read TGCAGTGCCAGAGATGCCACTAGCGTGATCCGGCACGAGCAGTACTTC. The chain is built from TRBV20-1 and TRBJ2-7; TRBD2 agrees at 7 bases. Germline CDR1 DFQATT, CDR2 SNEGSKA (reference sequence). CDR3 size: 16 residues.

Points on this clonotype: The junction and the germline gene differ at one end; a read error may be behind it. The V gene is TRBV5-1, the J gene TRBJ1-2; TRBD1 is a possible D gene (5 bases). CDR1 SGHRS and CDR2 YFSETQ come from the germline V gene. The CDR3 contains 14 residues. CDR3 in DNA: TGTGCCAGCAGCTTGGATACTAGGGGCCCTGGCTACACCTTC. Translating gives CASSLDTRGPGYTF.

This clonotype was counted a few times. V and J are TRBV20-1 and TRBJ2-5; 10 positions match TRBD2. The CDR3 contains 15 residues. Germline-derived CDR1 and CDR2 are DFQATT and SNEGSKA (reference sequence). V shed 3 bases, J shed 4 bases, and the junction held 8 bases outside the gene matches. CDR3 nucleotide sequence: TGCAGTGCTAGCCCCCCGGGACTAGCGAGAGAGACCCAGTACTTC. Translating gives CSASPPGLARETQYF.